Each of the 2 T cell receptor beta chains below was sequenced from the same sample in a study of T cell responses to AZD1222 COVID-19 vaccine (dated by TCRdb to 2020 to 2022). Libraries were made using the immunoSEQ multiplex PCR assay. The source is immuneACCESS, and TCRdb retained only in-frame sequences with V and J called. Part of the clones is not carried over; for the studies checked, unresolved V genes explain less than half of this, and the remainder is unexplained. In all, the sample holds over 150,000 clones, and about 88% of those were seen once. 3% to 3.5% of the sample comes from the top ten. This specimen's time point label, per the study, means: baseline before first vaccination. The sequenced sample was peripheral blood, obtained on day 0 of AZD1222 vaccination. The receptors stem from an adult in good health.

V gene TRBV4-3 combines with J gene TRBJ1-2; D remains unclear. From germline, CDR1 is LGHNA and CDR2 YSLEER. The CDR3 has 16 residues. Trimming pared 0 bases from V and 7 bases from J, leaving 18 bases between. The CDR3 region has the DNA TGCGCCAGCAGCCAAGATACCGGGATCGGCGGAAGTGGCTACACCTTC. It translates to CASSQDTGIGGSGYTF.

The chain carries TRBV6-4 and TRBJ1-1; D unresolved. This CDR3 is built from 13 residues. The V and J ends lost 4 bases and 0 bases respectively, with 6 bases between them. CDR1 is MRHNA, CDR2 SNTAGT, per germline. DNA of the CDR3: TGTGCCAGCAGTGCCGACTTGAACACTGAAGCTTTCTTT. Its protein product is CASSADLNTEAFF.